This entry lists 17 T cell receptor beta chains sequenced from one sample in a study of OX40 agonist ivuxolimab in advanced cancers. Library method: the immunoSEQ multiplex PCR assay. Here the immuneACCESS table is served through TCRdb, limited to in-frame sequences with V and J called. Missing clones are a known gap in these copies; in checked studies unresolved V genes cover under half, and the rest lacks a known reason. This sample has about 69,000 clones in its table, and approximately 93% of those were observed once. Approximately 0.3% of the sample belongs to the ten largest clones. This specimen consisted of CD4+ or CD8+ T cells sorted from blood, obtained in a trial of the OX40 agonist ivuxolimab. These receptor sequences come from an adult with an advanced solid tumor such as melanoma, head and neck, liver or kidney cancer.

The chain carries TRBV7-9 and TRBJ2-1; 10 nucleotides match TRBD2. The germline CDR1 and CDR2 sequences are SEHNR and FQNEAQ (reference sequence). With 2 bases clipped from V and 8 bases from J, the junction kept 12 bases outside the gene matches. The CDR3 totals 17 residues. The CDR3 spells CASSLWVASGRLDEQFF. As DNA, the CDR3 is TGTGCCAGCAGCTTATGGGTGGCTAGCGGGAGATTAGATGAGCAGTTCTTC.

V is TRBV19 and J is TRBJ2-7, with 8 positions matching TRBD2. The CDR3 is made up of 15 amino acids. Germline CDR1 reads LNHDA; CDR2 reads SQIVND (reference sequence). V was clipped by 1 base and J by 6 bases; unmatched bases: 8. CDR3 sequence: CASSIVPAGDAEQYF. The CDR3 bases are TGTGCCAGTAGTATAGTCCCAGCGGGAGATGCCGAGCAGTACTTC.

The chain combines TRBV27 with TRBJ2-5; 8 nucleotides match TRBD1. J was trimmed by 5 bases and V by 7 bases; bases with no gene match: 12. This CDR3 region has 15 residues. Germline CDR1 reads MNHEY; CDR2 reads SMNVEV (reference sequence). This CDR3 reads CASTNGAGGGETQYF. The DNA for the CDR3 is TGTGCCAGCACGAACGGGGCAGGGGGCGGGGAGACCCAGTACTTC.

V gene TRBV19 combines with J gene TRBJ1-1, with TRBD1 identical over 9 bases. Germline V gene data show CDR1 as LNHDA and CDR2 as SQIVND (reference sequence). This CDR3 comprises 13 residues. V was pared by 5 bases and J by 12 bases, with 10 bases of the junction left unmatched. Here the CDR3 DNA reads TGTGCCAGTAGTTTTCTCTTAACAGGGGGCACTTTCTTT. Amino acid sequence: CASSFLLTGGTFF.

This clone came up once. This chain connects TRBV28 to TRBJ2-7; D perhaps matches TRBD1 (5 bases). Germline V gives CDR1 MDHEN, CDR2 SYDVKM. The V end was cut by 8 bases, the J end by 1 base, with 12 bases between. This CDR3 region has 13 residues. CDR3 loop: CASHQGGSYEQYF. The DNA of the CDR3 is TGTGCCAGCCACCAGGGTGGTTCCTACGAGCAGTACTTC.

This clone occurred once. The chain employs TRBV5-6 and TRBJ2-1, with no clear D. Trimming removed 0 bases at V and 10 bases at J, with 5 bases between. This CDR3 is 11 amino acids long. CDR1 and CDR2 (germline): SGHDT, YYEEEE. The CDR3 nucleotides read TGTGCCAGCAGCTTGGACCGGGAGCAGTTCTTC. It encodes CASSLDREQFF.

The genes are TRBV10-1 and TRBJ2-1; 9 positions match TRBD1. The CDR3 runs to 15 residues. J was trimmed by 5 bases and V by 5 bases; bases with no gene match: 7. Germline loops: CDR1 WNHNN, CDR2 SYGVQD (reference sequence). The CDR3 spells CASSRDRALHNEQFF. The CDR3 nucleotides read TGCGCCAGCAGTAGGGACAGGGCTTTACACAATGAGCAGTTCTTC.

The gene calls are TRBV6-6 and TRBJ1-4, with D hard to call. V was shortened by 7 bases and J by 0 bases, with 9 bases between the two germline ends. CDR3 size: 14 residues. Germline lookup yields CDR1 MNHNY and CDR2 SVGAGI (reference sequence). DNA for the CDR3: TGTGCCAGCAAAGGCCCTGCAACTAATGAAAAACTGTTTTTT. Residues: CASKGPATNEKLFF.

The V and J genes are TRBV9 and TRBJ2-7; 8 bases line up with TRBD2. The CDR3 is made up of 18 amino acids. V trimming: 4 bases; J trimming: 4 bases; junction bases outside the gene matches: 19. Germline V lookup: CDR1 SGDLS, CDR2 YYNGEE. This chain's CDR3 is CASSLGPGTSKLEYEQYF. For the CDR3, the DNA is TGTGCCAGCAGCCTTGGCCCCGGGACTAGTAAATTGGAGTACGAGCAGTACTTC.

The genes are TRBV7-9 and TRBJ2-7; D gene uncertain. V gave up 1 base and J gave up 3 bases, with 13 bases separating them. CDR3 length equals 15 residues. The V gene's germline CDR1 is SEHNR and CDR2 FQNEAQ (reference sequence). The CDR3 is CASSLGLSFSYEQYF. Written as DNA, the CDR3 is TGTGCCAGCAGCTTAGGATTGTCCTTCAGCTACGAGCAGTACTTC.

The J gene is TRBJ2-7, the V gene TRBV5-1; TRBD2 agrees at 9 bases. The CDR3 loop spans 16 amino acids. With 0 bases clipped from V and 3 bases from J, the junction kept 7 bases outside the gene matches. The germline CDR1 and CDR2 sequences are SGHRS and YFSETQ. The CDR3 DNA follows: TGCGCCAGCAGCTTGGCCGGGACTAGCACACACTACGAGCAGTACTTC. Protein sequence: CASSLAGTSTHYEQYF.

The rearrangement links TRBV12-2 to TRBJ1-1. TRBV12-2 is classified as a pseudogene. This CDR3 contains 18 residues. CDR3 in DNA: TGTGCAAGTCGCTTAGCGGAAGAGTCACCTCATCCCGAAGCTGAAGCTTTCTTT. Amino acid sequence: CASRLAEESPHPEAEAFF.

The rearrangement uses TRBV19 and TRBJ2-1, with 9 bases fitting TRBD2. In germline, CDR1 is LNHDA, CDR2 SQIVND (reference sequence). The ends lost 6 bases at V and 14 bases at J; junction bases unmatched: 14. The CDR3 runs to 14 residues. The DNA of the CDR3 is TGTGCCAGTAGGCGTGAGGGACTAGCTTCCCGAGAGTTCTTC. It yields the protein CASRREGLASREFF.

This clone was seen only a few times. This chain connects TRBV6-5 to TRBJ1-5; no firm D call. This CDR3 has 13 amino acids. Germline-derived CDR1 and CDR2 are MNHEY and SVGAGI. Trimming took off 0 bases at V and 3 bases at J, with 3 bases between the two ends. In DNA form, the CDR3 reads TGTGCCAGCAGTTACTCGGTCAATCAGCCCCAGCATTTT. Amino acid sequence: CASSYSVNQPQHF.

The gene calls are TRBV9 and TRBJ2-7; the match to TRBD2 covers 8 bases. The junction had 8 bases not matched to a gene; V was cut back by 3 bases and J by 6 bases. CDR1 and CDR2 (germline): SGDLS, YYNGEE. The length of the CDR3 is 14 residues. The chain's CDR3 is CASSETSETGEQYF. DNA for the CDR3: TGTGCCAGCAGCGAGACTAGCGAAACGGGCGAGCAGTACTTC.

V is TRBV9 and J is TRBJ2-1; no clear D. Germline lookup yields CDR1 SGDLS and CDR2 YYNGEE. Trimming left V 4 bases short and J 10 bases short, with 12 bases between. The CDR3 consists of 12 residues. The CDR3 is CASSTNAREQFF. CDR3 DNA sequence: TGTGCCAGCAGCACAAACGCGCGGGAGCAGTTCTTC.

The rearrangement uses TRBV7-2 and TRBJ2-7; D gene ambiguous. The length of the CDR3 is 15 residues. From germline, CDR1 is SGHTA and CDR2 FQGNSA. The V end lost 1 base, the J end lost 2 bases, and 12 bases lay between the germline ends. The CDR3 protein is CASSLGVLRAYEQYF. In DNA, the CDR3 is TGTGCCAGCAGCTTAGGCGTACTGAGAGCCTACGAGCAGTACTTC.